This T cell receptor (beta chain) was identified in a study of cytomegalovirus exposure and HLA in healthy donors. With 60 Vbeta and 13 Jbeta primers, the PCR was carried out. This table comes from immunoSEQ multiplex PCR, and its TCRdb copy is limited to in-frame clones, with some not included. Of tens of thousands of clones in the sample, about three quarters were seen once. V lost 0 bases and J lost 3, with 9 bases in between. This CDR3 region has 14 residues. Per the germline V gene, CDR1 is ENHRY and CDR2 is SYGVKD. The receptor was isolated from a woman aged 40-49 years in good health and CMV-seropositive. This rearrangement joins TRBV10-3 to TRBJ2-7, with D hard to call. Input material: PBMCs. DNA of the CDR3: TGTGCCATCAGTGAGTCAGTTAGAGACTACGAGCAGTACTTC. Residues: CAISESVRDYEQYF.